The entry below gives a single TCR beta chain sequence along with its context. Antigen unknown. Treatment defined: roughly nine-day PBMC culture with coronavirus spike peptide pools or control peptides (ViraFEST assay). These data are taken from a study of vaccination and CD4 T cells after COVID-19. On the study more broadly: The makeup of the convalescents was six males and four females, two of them Hispanic. Investigators drew the post-COVID samples a median approximately 92 days after diagnosis, with a range of 35 to 161.

Study-level findings and limits: Spike mono-reactive status applied to 304 of 307 vaccine-specific clones in convalescent patients.

The CDR3 spans 18 residues. Germline V gene sequence: CDR1 MNHEY, CDR2 SMNVEV (reference sequence). J gave up 3 bases and V 3 bases, and 10 bases lay outside the gene matches. The Oncomine TCR Beta short-read assay generated sequence data from the DNA of cultured CD4+ T cells. In TCRdb, the PCR reads were re-called with MiXCR into one record per CDR3 protein. Of 22,000 or so distinct CDR3 sequences listed, about two fifths are singletons. The V call is TRBV27, the J call TRBJ2-2; 10 bases line up with TRBD2. Sequencing was carried out using CD4+ T cells from blood, cultured in vitro. This receptor was obtained from a human donor who had recovered from COVID-19. CDR3 sequence (DNA): TGTGCCAGCAGTTTTGGTCTAGCGGGAGTGCTAGACACCGGGGAGCTGTTTTTT. Its translation: CASSFGLAGVLDTGELFF.